This TCR beta chain was recorded in a study of T cells in Graves' hyperthyroidism and ophthalmopathy. Study background: Peripheral blood was taken when the disease was first diagnosed, before any treatment began.

Diagnoses were made from clinical symptoms, serum measures (thyroxine and TRAb), thyroid ultrasound and orbital computed tomography. This clonotype was seen only a few times. Its antigen is as yet unknown. Notes on the study in general: Most thyroid-expanded clonotypes above 0.001 were also found in blood. Researchers report that a 13 V-J model separated ophthalmopathy from stable hyperthyroidism.

The CDR3 consists of 17 residues. Trimming pared 0 bases from V and 9 bases from J, leaving 21 bases between. TCR beta CDR3 regions were amplified from RNA. The TCR CDR3 first-round RT-PCR relied on the HTBI primer set. MiXCR was run by TCRdb on the multiplex PCR reads, yielding one entry per CDR3 protein. The sample holds about 700,000 distinct CDR3 sequences, less than 15% seen once. The source material was blood. The chain carries TRBV12-3 or TRBV12-4 and TRBJ2-1; D could derive from TRBD1 or TRBD2 (8 bases each). The TCR was taken from a woman between 18 and 29 years old with Graves' hyperthyroidism. CDR3 amino acids: CASSLARGLAQGGEQFF. The CDR3 bases are TGTGCCAGCAGTTTAGCGCGTGGACTAGCACAGGGGGGTGAGCAGTTCTTC.